The clone carrying this TCR beta chain occurred many times. Its matching antigen is unknown. The source of the sample is a study of T cells in Graves' hyperthyroidism and ophthalmopathy. TCR beta CDR3 region amplification was performed from RNA transcripts. The TCR CDR3 was amplified in a first-round RT-PCR using the HTBI primer set. TCRdb ran MiXCR on the multiplex PCR reads and lists one entry per CDR3 protein. The table shows fewer than 650,000 distinct CDR3 sequences, with 11% to 15% occurring only once. The PBMCs had their origin in approximately 10 ml of fresh peripheral blood. Overall study findings and caveats: Expanded thyroid clonotypes (above 0.001) were mostly also found in blood.

Trimming took 0 bases from V and 4 from J; bases not matched to a gene: 1. Germline loops: CDR1 DFQATT, CDR2 SNEGSKA (reference sequence). The CDR3 is 14 amino acids. This sequence joins TRBV20-1 and TRBJ2-1, with 9 bases lining up with TRBD2. The sequence derives from a woman aged 40 to 50 with Graves' hyperthyroidism. Sequenced: blood. In nucleotides, the CDR3 is TGCAGTGCTAGAGATCTAGCGGGATACAATGAGCAGTTCTTC. It yields the protein CSARDLAGYNEQFF.